What follows are 7 T cell receptor beta chains derived from one specimen sequenced in a study of blood T cell repertoires in COVID-19. Sequencing used immunoSEQ multiplex PCR; TCRdb keeps in-frame clones, though not all of them. The sample yields 200,000 to 250,000 clones, 82% seen once. Sequencing was performed on peripheral blood. The receptors were sampled from a woman aged 80 or over with COVID-19, enrolled during active disease.

This sequence joins TRBV14 and TRBJ1-5; 9 bases are a match to TRBD1. The germline gives CDR1 SGHDN, CDR2 FVKESK. With V trimmed by 3 bases and J by 0 bases, 15 bases remained unmatched. The CDR3 runs to 20 residues. CDR3 in amino acids: CASSHYYWDREDYSNQPQHF. The CDR3 nucleotides read TGTGCCAGCAGCCATTACTATTGGGACAGGGAAGACTATAGCAATCAGCCCCAGCATTTT.

The CDR3 reads CASSRTSGTAYEQYF. DNA of the CDR3: TGTGCCAGCAGCCGGACTAGCGGGACTGCCTACGAGCAGTACTTC. The genes are TRBV6-5 and TRBJ2-7, with 12 nucleotides matching TRBD2. Germline loops: CDR1 MNHEY, CDR2 SVGAGI. This CDR3 spans 15 amino acids. Unmatched junction bases numbered 5, after V lost 6 bases and J lost 2 bases.

The chain has TRBV9 and TRBJ2-1; tentatively, D is TRBD1 (6 bases). CDR1 SGDLS and CDR2 YYNGEE come from the germline V gene. Deletions cut 1 base from V and 9 bases from J, with 20 bases between. The CDR3 covers 16 residues. CDR3 sequence (DNA): TGTGCCAGCAGCGTAATATTAGGGGCAGGCAGGGGTGAGCAGTTCTTC. Translating it yields CASSVILGAGRGEQFF. Full variable domain (missing parts from reference TRBV9 and TRBJ2-1): DSGVTQTPKHLITATGQRVTLRCSPRSGDLSVYWYQQSLDQGLQFLIQYYNGEERAKGNILERFSAQQFPDLHSELNLSSLELGDSALYFCASSVILGAGRGEQFFGPGTRLTVL.

This chain joins TRBV7-3 and TRBJ2-1; D unclear. The CDR3 contains 14 residues. V was clipped by 5 bases and J by 1 base, with 9 bases between them. Germline V lookup: CDR1 SGHTA, CDR2 FQGTGA. The CDR3 is CASSRGLSYNEQFF. DNA for the CDR3: TGTGCCAGCAGCCGTGGCTTATCCTACAATGAGCAGTTCTTC.

V is TRBV11-2 and J is TRBJ1-2, with D possibly matching TRBD1 (5 bases). The CDR3 is 14 residues long. CDR1 is SGHAT and CDR2 is FQNNGV in the germline V gene. The ends were cut back, 0 bases at V and 3 bases at J, with 8 bases in the middle. CDR3 loop: CASSLERGYYGYTF. The DNA for the CDR3 is TGTGCCAGCAGCTTAGAAAGGGGTTACTATGGCTACACCTTC.

V is TRBV12-5 and J is TRBJ2-5, with TRBD2 matching 16 bases. In germline, CDR1 is LGHNT, CDR2 FRNRAP. This CDR3 has 17 residues. V gave up 6 bases and J gave up 0 bases; unmatched junction bases: 4. The CDR3 reads CASGLGLAGGYQETQYF. In nucleotides, the CDR3 is TGTGCTAGTGGCCTGGGACTAGCGGGGGGGTACCAAGAGACCCAGTACTTC. Complete variable domain (other parts from reference TRBV12-5 and TRBJ2-5): DARVTQTPRHKVTEMGQEVTMRCQPILGHNTVFWYRQTMMQGLELLAYFRNRAPLDDSGMPKDRFSAEMPDATLATLKIQPSEPRDSAVYFCASGLGLAGGYQETQYFGPGTRLLVL.

The V gene is TRBV10-1, the J gene TRBJ2-7, with D perhaps matching TRBD2 (6 bases). Germline V gene sequence: CDR1 WNHNN, CDR2 SYGVQD (reference sequence). The V and J ends lost 8 bases and 0 bases respectively, with 17 bases between them. The CDR3 covers 15 residues. CDR3 region: CASGAWAGYSYEQYF. CDR3 nucleotides: TGCGCCAGCGGGGCTTGGGCGGGGTACTCCTACGAGCAGTACTTC.